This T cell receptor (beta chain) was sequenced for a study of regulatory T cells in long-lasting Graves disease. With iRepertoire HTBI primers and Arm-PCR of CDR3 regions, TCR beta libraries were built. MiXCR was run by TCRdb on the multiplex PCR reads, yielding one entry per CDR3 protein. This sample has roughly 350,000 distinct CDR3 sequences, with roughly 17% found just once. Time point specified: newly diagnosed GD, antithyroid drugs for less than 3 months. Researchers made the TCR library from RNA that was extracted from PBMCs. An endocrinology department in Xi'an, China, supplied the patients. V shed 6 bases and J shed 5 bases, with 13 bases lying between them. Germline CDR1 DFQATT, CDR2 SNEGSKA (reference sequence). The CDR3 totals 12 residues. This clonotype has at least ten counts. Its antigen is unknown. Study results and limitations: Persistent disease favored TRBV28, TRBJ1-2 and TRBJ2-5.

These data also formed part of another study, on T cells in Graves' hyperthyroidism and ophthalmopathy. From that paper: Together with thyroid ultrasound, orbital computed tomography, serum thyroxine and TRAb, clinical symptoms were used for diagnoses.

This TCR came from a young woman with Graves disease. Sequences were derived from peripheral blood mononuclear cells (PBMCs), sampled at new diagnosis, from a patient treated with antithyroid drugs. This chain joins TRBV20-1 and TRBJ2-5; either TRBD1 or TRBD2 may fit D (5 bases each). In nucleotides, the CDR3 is TGCAGTGCAAGGGACCCTGTGGAGACCCAGTACTTC. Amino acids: CSARDPVETQYF.